The sequence of this T cell receptor beta chain was determined in a study of blood T cells in healthy people across ages. It was with a sample-barcoded 5' primer and a J-beta primer mix that a second PCR of roughly 7 to 12 cycles was run. MiXCR, applied by TCRdb to the 5' RACE reads, yields one record per CDR3 protein. Among approximately 1.5 million distinct CDR3 sequences listed, less than 45% were seen once. The study, taken as a whole, reports: The fall in TCR beta diversity per million T cells was roughly linear with age. Long-lived donors carried more naive CD4+ cells and greater diversity than aged donors.

CDR1 MGHRA and CDR2 YSYEKL come from the germline V gene. This CDR3 has 14 residues. V dropped 3 bases and J dropped 2 bases, with 11 bases sitting between them. This clonotype was counted a few times. Antigen unknown. The gene calls are TRBV4-1 and TRBJ2-7; D might be TRBD2 (6 bases). The sequence derives from a young woman in good health. The sample consisted of blood. CDR3 protein: CASSQGGSTYEQYF. CDR3 in DNA: TGCGCCAGCAGCCAGGGAGGCTCCACCTACGAGCAGTACTTC.